This T cell receptor beta chain was retrieved from a study of T-cell reconstitution after alpha-beta-depleted transplantation in children. Preparation of the TCRbeta library involved a method that used unique molecular identifiers. Using its own MiXCR run on the PCR reads, TCRdb lists one record per CDR3 protein. The sample shows about 480,000 distinct CDR3 sequences, around 12% of them seen only once. This clonotype showed up many times. The CDR3 is made up of 13 amino acids. V lost 7 bases, J lost 4 bases, and 5 bases stayed unmatched. Germline CDR1 reads SQVTM; CDR2 reads ANQGSEA. The clonotype originates from a human donor who donated a stem cell graft to a child with combined immunodeficiency. The sequenced sample was PBMCs from the stem cell graft donor, obtained from the stem cell graft. V gene TRBV29-1 combines with J gene TRBJ2-2; 8 nucleotides align to TRBD2. The CDR3 DNA follows: TGCAGCGGTCGCGGGGGGTCCACCGGGGAGCTGTTTTTT. Translation: CSGRGGSTGELFF.